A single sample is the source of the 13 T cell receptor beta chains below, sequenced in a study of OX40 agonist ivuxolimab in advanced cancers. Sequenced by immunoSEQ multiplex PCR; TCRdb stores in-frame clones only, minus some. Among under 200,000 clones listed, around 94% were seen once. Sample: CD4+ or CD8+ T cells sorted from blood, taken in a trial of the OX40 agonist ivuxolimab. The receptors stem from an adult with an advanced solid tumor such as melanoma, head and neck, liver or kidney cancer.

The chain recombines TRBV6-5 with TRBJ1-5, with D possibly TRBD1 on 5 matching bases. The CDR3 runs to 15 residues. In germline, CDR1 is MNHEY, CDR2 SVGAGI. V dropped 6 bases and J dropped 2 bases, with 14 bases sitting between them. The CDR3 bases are TGTGCCAGCAGAGGGACGTCGGGGGGCAATCAGCCCCAGCATTTT. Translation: CASRGTSGGNQPQHF.

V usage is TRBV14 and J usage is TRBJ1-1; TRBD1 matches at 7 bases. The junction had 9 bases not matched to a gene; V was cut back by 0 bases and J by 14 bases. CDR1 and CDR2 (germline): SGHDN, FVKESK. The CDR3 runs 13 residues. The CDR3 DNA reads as TGTGCCAGCAGCCAAGATAATGACAGGGAGGCCTTCTTT. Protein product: CASSQDNDREAFF.

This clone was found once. CDR3 in DNA: TGTGCCAGCAGCTTGCTAATCACCGGGACAGGGTCTGGAAACACCATATATTTT. Protein sequence: CASSLLITGTGSGNTIYF. The chain employs TRBV11-2 and TRBJ1-3, with 9 bases aligning to TRBD1. Germline CDR1 reads SGHAT; CDR2 reads FQNNGV. V lost 3 bases, J lost 1 base, and 10 bases stayed unmatched. The CDR3 contains 18 residues.

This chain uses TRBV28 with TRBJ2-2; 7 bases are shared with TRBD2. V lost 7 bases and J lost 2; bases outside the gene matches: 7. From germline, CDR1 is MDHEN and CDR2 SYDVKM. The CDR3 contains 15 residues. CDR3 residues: CASTPGGYNTGELFF. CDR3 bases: TGTGCCAGCACCCCGGGGGGTTATAACACCGGGGAGCTGTTTTTT.

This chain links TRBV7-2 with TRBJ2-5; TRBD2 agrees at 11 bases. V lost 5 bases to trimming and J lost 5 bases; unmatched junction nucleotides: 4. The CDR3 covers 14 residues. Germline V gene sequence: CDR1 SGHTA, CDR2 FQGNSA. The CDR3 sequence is CASSLRTSGETQYF. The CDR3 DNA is TGTGCCAGCAGCCTAAGGACTAGCGGGGAGACCCAGTACTTC.

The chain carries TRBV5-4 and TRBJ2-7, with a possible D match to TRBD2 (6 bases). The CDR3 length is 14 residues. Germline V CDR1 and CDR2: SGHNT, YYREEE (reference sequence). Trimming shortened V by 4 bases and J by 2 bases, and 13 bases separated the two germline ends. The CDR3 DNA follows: TGTGCCAGCAGCCCGGCAGGGAGGACCTACGAGCAGTACTTC. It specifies CASSPAGRTYEQYF. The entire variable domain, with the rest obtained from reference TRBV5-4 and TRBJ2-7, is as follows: ETGVTQSPTHLIKTRGQQVTLRCSSQSGHNTVSWYQQALGQGPQFIFQYYREEENGRGNFPPRFSGLQFPNYSSELNVNALELDDSALYLCASSPAGRTYEQYFGPGTRLTVT.

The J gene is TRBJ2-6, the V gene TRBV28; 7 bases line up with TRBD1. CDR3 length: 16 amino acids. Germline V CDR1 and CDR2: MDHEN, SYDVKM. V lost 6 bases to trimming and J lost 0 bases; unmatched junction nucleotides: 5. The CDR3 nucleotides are TGTGCCAGCAGCCGTACAGGGGCCTCTGGGGCCAACGTCCTGACTTTC. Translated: CASSRTGASGANVLTF.

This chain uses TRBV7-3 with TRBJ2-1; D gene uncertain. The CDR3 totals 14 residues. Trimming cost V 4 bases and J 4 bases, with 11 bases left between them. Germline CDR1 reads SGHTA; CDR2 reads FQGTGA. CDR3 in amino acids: CASSWNGPYNEQFF. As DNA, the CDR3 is TGTGCCAGCAGCTGGAACGGACCGTACAATGAGCAGTTCTTC.

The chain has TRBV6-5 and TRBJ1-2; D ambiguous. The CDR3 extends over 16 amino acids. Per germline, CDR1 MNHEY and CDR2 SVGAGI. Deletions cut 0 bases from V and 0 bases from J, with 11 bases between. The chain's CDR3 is CASSYSVGRANYGYTF. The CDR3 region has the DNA TGTGCCAGCAGTTACTCAGTAGGCAGAGCTAACTATGGCTACACCTTC.

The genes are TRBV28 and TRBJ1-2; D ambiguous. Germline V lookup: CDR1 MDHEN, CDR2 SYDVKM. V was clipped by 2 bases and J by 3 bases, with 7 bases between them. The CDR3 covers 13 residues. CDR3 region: CASSLGAHYGYTF. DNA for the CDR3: TGTGCCAGCAGTTTAGGAGCTCACTATGGCTACACCTTC.

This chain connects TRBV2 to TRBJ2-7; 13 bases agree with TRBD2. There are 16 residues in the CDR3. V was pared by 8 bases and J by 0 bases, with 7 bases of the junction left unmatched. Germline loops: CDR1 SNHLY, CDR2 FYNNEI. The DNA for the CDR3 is TGTGCCAGCGTCGGGGGGACTAGCGGGATCTCCTACGAGCAGTACTTC. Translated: CASVGGTSGISYEQYF.

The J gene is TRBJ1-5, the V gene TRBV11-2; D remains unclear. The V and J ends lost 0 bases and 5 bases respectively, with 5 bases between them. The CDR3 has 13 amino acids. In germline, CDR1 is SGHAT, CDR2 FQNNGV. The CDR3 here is CASSLDADQPQHF. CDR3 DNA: TGTGCCAGCAGCTTAGACGCGGATCAGCCCCAGCATTTT.

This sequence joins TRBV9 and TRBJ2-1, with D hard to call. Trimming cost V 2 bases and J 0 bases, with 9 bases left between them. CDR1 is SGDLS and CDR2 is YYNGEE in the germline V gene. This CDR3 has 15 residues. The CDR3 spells CASSVTANSYNEQFF. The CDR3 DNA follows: TGTGCCAGCAGCGTCACAGCTAACTCCTACAATGAGCAGTTCTTC.